This T cell receptor (beta chain) was sequenced for a study of blood T cell repertoires in COVID-19. Background on the study: Spain, Italy and the United States supplied samples that represented acute and convalescent COVID-19.

TCRdb's table, derived via immunoSEQ multiplex PCR, lists solely in-frame clones and lacks some. The data hold 400,000 or so clones, with about 91% observed a single time. The CDR3 is 17 amino acids. CDR1 is GTSNPN and CDR2 is SVGIG in the germline V gene (reference sequence). Trimming shortened V by 1 base and J by 9 bases, and 27 bases separated the two germline ends. This clonotype was sampled from a woman between 35 and 50 years old with COVID-19, enrolled during active disease. This chain connects TRBV30 to TRBJ1-2, with D unclear. Sequences were obtained from peripheral blood. CDR3 in DNA: TGTGCCTGGAGTGGGAGGGTGACGGGCAATGTCAACCATCGCTACACCTTC. This translates into CAWSGRVTGNVNHRYTF.